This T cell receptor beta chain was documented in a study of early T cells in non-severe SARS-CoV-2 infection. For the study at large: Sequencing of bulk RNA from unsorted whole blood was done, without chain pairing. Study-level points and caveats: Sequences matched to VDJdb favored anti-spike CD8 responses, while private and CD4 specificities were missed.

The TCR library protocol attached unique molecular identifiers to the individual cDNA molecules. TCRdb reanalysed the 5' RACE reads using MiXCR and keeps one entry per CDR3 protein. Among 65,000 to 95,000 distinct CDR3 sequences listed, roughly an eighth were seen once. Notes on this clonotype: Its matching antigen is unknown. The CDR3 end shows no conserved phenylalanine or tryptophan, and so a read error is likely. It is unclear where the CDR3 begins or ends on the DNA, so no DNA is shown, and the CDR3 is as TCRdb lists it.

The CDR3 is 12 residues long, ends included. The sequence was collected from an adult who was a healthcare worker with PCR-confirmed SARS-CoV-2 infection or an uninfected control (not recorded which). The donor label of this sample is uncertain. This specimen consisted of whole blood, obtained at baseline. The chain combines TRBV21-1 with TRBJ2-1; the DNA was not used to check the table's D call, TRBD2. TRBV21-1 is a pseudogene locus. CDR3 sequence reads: CARMSLAASLGS.